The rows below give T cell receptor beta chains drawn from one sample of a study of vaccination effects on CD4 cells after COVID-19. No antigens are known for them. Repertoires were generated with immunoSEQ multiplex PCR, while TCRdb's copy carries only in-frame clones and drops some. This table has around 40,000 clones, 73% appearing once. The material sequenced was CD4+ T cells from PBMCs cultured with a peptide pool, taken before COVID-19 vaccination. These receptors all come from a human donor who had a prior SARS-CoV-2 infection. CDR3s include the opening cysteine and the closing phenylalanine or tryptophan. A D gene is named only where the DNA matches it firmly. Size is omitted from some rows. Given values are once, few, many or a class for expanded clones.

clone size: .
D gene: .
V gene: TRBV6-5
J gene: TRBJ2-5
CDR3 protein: CASKEGTGALPSQYF
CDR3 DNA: TGTGCCAGCAAGGAGGGCACAGGGGCCCTTCCCTCCCAGTACTTC

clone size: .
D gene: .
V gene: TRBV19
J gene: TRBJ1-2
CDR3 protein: CASSISRTYGYTF
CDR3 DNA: TGTGCCAGTAGTATCTCTAGAACCTATGGCTACACCTTC

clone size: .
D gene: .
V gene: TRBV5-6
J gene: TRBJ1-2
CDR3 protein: CASSTKPSGYTF
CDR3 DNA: TGTGCCAGCAGCACGAAGCCGAGTGGCTACACCTTC

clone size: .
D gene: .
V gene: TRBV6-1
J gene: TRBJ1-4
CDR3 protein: CASSEKGGVEKLFF
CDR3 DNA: TGTGCCAGCAGTGAGAAAGGGGGGGTTGAAAAACTGTTTTTT

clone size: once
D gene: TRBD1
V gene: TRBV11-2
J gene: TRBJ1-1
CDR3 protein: CASRALTGEGTEAFF
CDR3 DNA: TGTGCCAGCAGAGCCCTGACAGGGGAGGGAACTGAAGCTTTCTTT

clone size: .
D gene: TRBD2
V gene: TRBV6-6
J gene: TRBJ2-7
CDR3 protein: CASERTSGTYEQYF
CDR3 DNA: TGTGCCAGCGAGCGGACTAGCGGAACCTACGAGCAGTACTTC

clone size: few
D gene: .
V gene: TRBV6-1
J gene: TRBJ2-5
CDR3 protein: CASSEGPGETQYF
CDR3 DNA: TGTGCCAGCAGTGAGGGACCTGGAGAGACCCAGTACTTC

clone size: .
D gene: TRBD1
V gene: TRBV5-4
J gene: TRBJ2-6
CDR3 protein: CASSPGTGGSGANVLTF
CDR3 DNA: TGTGCCAGCAGCCCCGGGACAGGGGGCTCTGGGGCCAACGTCCTGACTTTC

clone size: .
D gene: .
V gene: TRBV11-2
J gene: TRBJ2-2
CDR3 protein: CASSLRLGGTGELFF
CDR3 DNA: TGTGCCAGCAGCTTACGATTAGGGGGCACCGGGGAGCTGTTTTTT

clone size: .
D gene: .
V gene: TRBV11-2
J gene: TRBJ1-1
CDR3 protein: CASSSRPNTEAFF
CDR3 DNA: TGTGCCAGCAGCTCAAGACCTAACACTGAAGCTTTCTTT

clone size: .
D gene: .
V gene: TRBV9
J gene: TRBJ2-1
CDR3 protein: CASSVSGYEQFF
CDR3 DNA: TGTGCCAGCAGCGTAAGTGGGTATGAGCAGTTCTTC

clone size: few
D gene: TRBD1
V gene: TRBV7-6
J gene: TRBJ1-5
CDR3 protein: CASSLAPGGAKDSNQPQHF
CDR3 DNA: TGTGCCAGCAGCTTAGCCCCAGGGGGCGCGAAGGATAGCAATCAGCCCCAGCATTTT

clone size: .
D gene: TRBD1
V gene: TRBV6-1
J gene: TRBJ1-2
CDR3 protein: CASSEQFPGQGNYGYTF
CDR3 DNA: TGTGCCAGCAGTGAGCAATTTCCGGGACAGGGTAACTATGGCTACACCTTC

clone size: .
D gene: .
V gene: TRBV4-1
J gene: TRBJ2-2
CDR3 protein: CASSQDSNTGELFF
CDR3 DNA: TGCGCCAGCAGCCAAGATAGTAACACCGGGGAGCTGTTTTTT

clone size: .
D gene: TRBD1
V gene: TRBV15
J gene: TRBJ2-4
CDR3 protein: CATSRDRGKNIQYF
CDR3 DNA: TGTGCCACCAGCAGGGACAGGGGGAAAAACATTCAGTACTTC

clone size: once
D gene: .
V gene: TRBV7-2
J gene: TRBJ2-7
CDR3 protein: CASSLGMDGAYEQYF
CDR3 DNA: TGTGCCAGCAGCTTAGGGATGGACGGAGCCTACGAGCAGTACTTC

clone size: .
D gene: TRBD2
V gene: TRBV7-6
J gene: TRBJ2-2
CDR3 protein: CASSLPTSGGLVGELFF
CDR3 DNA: TGTGCCAGCAGCTTGCCTACTAGCGGGGGGTTAGTCGGGGAGCTGTTTTTT

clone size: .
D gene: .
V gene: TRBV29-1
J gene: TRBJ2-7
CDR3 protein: CSVGASDEQYF
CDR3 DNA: TGCAGCGTCGGGGCAAGTGATGAGCAGTACTTC

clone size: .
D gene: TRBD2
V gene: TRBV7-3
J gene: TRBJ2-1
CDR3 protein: CASSPLLAGGLGNEQFF
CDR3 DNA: TGTGCCAGCAGCCCCTTACTAGCGGGGGGGCTTGGCAATGAGCAGTTCTTC

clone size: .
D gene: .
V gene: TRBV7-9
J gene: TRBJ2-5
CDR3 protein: CASSLTVLETQYF
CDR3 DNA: TGTGCCAGCAGCTTAACGGTTTTGGAGACCCAGTACTTC

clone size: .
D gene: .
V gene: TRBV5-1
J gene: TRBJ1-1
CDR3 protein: CASTRGGEGSPEAFF
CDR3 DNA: TGCGCCAGCACGCGGGGGGGGGAAGGGTCTCCTGAAGCTTTCTTT